This is a list of T cell receptor beta chains from one sample in a study of shared clonotypes between healthy human individuals. The data were produced by immunoSEQ multiplex PCR, yet TCRdb's version contains in-frame clones alone and is incomplete. Seen here are about 1.5 million clones, roughly 96% observed once, and the top ten hold about 1%. Sequenced input: naive CD4+ T cells sorted from blood. Source of these receptors: a man aged 25-45 years in good health. The CDR3 runs from the conserved cysteine through the conserved F or W. D genes are given only for firm matches. Rows may omit the clone size; those that give it use once, few, many or a size class.

V	J	D	size	DNA	CDR3
TRBV5-1	TRBJ2-1	.	.	TGCGCCAGCAGCCCTATTGGACAAAGCTCCTACAATGAGCAGTTCTTC	CASSPIGQSSYNEQFF
TRBV18	TRBJ1-1	TRBD1	.	TGTGCCAGCTCACGGGCCGGGACAGGGGGAAGGTGGACTGAAGCTTTCTTT	CASSRAGTGGRWTEAFF
TRBV5-4	TRBJ2-2	TRBD2	once	TGTGCCAGCAGCCAAGTTAGCGGGAGCAGGACCGGGGAGCTGTTTTTT	CASSQVSGSRTGELFF
TRBV7-3	TRBJ2-2	.	.	TGTGCCAGCAGCTTTGCGAACACCGGGGAGCTGTTTTTT	CASSFANTGELFF
TRBV5-4	TRBJ1-5	.	.	TGTGCCAGCAGCAAAGACGGTCATCAGCCCCAGCATTTT	CASSKDGHQPQHF
TRBV28	TRBJ1-5	TRBD1	once	TGTGCCAGCAGACGGGACAGGGGTAATCAGCCCCAGCATTTT	CASRRDRGNQPQHF
TRBV6-1	TRBJ2-3	.	once	TGTGCCAGCAGTTCCCCAGGACAAAGCACAGATACGCAGTATTTT	CASSSPGQSTDTQYF
TRBV6-1	TRBJ2-2	.	.	TGTGCCAGCAGTGGCCTAGCGAACCGCATCTACACCGGGGAGCTGTTTTTT	CASSGLANRIYTGELFF
TRBV19	TRBJ1-5	TRBD1	once	TGTGCCAGTACCCCGGGACAGAACAATCAGCCCCAGCATTTT	CASTPGQNNQPQHF
TRBV4-1	TRBJ1-2	TRBD1	once	TGCGCCAGCAGCCTCGGGACAGCTTCTAACTATGGCTACACCTTC	CASSLGTASNYGYTF
TRBV25-1	TRBJ2-2	TRBD2	.	TGTGCCAGCAGTGTAGGAGCGGGAGCCGGGGAGCTGTTTTTT	CASSVGAGAGELFF
TRBV29-1	TRBJ2-3	TRBD2	.	TGCAGCGTTTCTTCTCTGGGACTAGCGGGAGTTCCTCGGTTCACAGATACGCAGTATTTT	CSVSSLGLAGVPRFTDTQYF
TRBV5-5	TRBJ2-7	.	.	TGTGCCAGCAGCTCTCGGACAGAGGCGGACGAGCAGTACTTC	CASSSRTEADEQYF
TRBV4-1	TRBJ2-7	TRBD2	.	TGCGCCAGCAGCCAAGATGGCGGGAGGATCTCCTACGAGCAGTACTTC	CASSQDGGRISYEQYF
TRBV6-5	TRBJ1-2	TRBD1	.	TGTGCCAGCAGTTACTCGAGAGGACAGGGGTTTGGCTACACCTTC	CASSYSRGQGFGYTF
TRBV11-2	TRBJ2-6	.	.	TGTGCCAGCAGCCTAACAGATACTGGGGCCAACGTCCTGACTTTC	CASSLTDTGANVLTF
TRBV28	TRBJ2-1	.	.	TGTGCCAGCAGTTTATTATACAATGAGCAGTTCTTC	CASSLLYNEQFF
TRBV7-2	TRBJ2-1	.	.	TGTGCCAGCAGCGCGTTCAATGAGCAGTTCTTC	CASSAFNEQFF
TRBV9	TRBJ2-5	TRBD2	.	TGTGCCAGCAGCGTAGGGCTAGCGGGTGGAGAGACCCAGTACTTC	CASSVGLAGGETQYF
TRBV5-1	TRBJ2-7	TRBD2	.	TGCGCCAGCAGCAGCGGGAGTCCTACCTACGAGCAGTACTTC	CASSSGSPTYEQYF
TRBV10-3	TRBJ2-3	.	.	TGTGCCAGCAGTGAAGACCCCGCAATTACGCAGTATTTT	CASSEDPAITQYF
TRBV5-1	TRBJ2-7	.	once	TGCGCCAGCAGCTCACAGGGTCCCAACTACGAGCAGTACTTC	CASSSQGPNYEQYF
TRBV28	TRBJ2-1	TRBD1	.	TGTGCCACCGCGATCCCCGGGACAGGGGACAATGAGCAGTTCTTC	CATAIPGTGDNEQFF
TRBV5-6	TRBJ1-3	.	.	TGTGCCAGCAGCTTGGGACAGTTCTCTGGAAACACCATATATTTT	CASSLGQFSGNTIYF